The TCR beta chain described here comes from a study of cytomegalovirus exposure and HLA in healthy donors. The CDR3 consists of 15 residues. CDR1 and CDR2 from the germline V gene are MNHEY and SVGAGI. Trimming took off 5 bases at V and 7 bases at J, with 20 bases between the two ends. PCR amplification relied on 60 Vbeta primers (plus 13 Jbeta primers). Assay used: immunoSEQ multiplex PCR; TCRdb lists only in-frame clones, some missing. The sample carries around 190,000 clones, approximately 80% recorded once. The chain employs TRBV6-5 and TRBJ1-2; no clear D gene. The sequence derives from a woman under 40 in good health and CMV-seronegative. The sequencing input was PBMCs. The DNA of the CDR3 is TGTGCCAGCAGTCAAATGGTAGGGAGCGTCGGTGGCTACACCTTC. Translating it yields CASSQMVGSVGGYTF.